The following is a TCR beta chain sequence with its context. Bulk PBMC genomic DNA spanned ten immunoSEQ deep plates. Clones were sequenced by immunoSEQ multiplex PCR, and TCRdb holds only the in-frame ones, with some missing. The table has about 460,000 clones, around 77% seen once. From germline, CDR1 is MNHEY and CDR2 SMNVEV (reference sequence). The CDR3 covers 14 residues. The V and J ends lost 3 bases and 0 bases respectively, with 5 bases between them. This record belongs to a study of shared clonotypes between healthy human individuals. Study details: The donor group consisted of a couple of women and three men, aged 18 to 49.

The sample taken for sequencing was PBMCs. The TCR comes from a middle-aged woman in good health. Some clones in this sample may be carry-over from other donors' samples. The gene calls are TRBV27 and TRBJ2-2; D remains unclear. The CDR3 DNA reads TGTGCCAGCAGTTTTAGCCCGAACACCGGGGAGCTGTTTTTT. Translated: CASSFSPNTGELFF.